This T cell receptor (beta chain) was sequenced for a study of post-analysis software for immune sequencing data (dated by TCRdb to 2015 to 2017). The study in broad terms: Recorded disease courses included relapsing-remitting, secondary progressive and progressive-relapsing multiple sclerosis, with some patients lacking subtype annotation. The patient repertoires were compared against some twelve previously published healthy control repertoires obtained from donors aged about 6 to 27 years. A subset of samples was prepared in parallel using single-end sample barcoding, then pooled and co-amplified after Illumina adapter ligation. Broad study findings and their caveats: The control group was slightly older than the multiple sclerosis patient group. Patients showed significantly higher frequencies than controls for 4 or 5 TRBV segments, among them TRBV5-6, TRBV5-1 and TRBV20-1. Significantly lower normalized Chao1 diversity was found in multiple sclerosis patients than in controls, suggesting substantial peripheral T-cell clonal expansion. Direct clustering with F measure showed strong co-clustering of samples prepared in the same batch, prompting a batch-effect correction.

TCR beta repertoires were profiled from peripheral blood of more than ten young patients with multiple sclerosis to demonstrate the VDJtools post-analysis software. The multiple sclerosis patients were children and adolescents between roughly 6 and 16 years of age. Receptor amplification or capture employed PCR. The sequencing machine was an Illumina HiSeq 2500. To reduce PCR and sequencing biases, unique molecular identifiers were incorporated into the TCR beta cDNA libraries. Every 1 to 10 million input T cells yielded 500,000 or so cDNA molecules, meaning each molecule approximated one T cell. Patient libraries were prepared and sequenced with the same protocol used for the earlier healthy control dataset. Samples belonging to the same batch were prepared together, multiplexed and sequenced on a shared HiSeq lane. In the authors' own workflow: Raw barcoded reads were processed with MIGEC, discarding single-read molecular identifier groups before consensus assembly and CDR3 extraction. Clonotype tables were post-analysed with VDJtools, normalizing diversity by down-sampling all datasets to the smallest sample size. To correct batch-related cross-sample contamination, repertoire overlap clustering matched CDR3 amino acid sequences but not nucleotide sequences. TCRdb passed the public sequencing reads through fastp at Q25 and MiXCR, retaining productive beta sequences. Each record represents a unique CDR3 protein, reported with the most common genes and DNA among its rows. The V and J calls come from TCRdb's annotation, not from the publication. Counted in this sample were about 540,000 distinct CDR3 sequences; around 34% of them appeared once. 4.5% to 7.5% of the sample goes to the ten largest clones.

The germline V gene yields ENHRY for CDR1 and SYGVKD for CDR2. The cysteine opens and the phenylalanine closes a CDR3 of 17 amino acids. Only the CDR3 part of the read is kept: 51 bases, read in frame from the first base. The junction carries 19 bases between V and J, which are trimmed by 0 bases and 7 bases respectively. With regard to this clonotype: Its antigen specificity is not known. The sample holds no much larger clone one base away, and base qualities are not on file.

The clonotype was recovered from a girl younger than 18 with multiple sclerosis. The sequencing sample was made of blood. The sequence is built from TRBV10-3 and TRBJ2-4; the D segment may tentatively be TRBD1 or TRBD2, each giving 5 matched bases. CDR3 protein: CAISESSGQGPPNIQYF. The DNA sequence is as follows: TGTGCCATCAGTGAGTCATCAGGCCAGGGACCCCCGAACATTCAGTACTTC.